One and the same sample provided the 18 T cell receptor beta chains below, sequenced in a study of tumour-infiltrating T cells in Burkitt lymphoma. Clones were read by immunoSEQ multiplex PCR, and TCRdb kept only the in-frame ones, dropping some. This sample has 2,000 to 3,000 clones, with approximately 84% found just once. The material sequenced was tumor tissue. These receptors were collected from a human donor with diffuse large B-cell lymphoma.

This clone was counted only a few times. J is TRBJ2-1 and V is TRBV11-2; D unclear. CDR3 length equals 13 residues. The germline V and J ends were trimmed by 5 bases and 10 bases, with 15 bases remaining between them. Germline V gives CDR1 SGHAT, CDR2 FQNNGV. CDR3 nucleotides: TGTGCCAGCAGCCTCCCGACGGAGAGAGAGCAGTTCTTC. Translating gives CASSLPTEREQFF.

This clone was detected only a few times. The chain recombines TRBV5-1 with TRBJ2-1; weak D call: TRBD2 (5 bases). V was trimmed by 5 bases and J by 4 bases, leaving 10 bases between them. This CDR3 comprises 13 residues. Germline CDR1 SGHRS, CDR2 YFSETQ. Here the CDR3 DNA reads TGCGCCAGCAGACTAGGTAATTACAATGAGCAGTTCTTC. Translated: CASRLGNYNEQFF.

This clone was seen just once. This chain uses TRBV9 with TRBJ2-5; D is unclear. V was shortened by 0 bases and J by 1 base, with 10 bases between the two germline ends. CDR3 length: 15 amino acids. CDR1 and CDR2 from the germline V gene are SGDLS and YYNGEE. The DNA for the CDR3 is TGTGCCAGCAGCGTAGGTGGCAGCTCCCAAGAGACCCAGTACTTC. This encodes CASSVGGSSQETQYF.

The chain employs TRBV2 and TRBJ2-2; D perhaps matches TRBD2 (6 bases). CDR1 is SNHLY and CDR2 is FYNNEI in the germline V gene. V was trimmed by 3 bases and J by 1 base, leaving 9 bases between them. This CDR3 comprises 15 residues. The CDR3 loop reads CASSEWRGNTGELFF. The CDR3, as DNA: TGTGCCAGCAGTGAGTGGCGGGGGAACACCGGGGAGCTGTTTTTT.

V and J are TRBV4-3 and TRBJ1-4; no definite D call. V shed 1 base and J shed 4 bases, with 10 bases lying between them. CDR1 and CDR2 (germline): LGHNA, YSLEER. The CDR3 extends over 15 amino acids. The CDR3 bases are TGCGCCAGCAGCCAAGGAGTCAGAAGTAATGAAAAACTGTTTTTT. Translated, it gives CASSQGVRSNEKLFF.

The V call is TRBV13, the J call TRBJ2-1; 16 bases are a match to TRBD2. V shed 5 bases and J 9 bases; nucleotides not matched to a gene: 16. CDR1 PRHDT and CDR2 FYEKMQ come from the germline V gene (reference sequence). The CDR3 sequence is 19 residues long. CDR3 nucleotide sequence: TGTGCCAGCAGCCAAGGGACTAGCGGGGGGGCCAGCCCGCCGAGTGAGCAGTTCTTC. Its protein is CASSQGTSGGASPPSEQFF.

The V gene is TRBV30, the J gene TRBJ2-3; weak D call: TRBD1 (5 bases). CDR3 length: 13 amino acids. Germline V CDR1 and CDR2: GTSNPN, SVGIG (reference sequence). V was shortened by 5 bases and J by 6 bases, with 15 bases between the two germline ends. The CDR3 bases are TGTGCCTGGCGGCTCCCGGACACCGATACGCAGTATTTT. It yields the protein CAWRLPDTDTQYF.

The rearrangement uses TRBV30 and TRBJ2-7, with no clear D. The germline V gene has CDR1 GTSNPN and CDR2 SVGIG (reference sequence). The germline V and J ends were trimmed by 0 bases and 0 bases, with 9 bases remaining between them. The CDR3 sequence is 14 residues long. The CDR3 coding sequence is TGTGCCTGGAGTGTCGGTGGGATCTCCTACGAGCAGTACTTC. Translating gives CAWSVGGISYEQYF.

The rearrangement links TRBV20-1 to TRBJ2-5, with D tentatively TRBD2 (5 bases). Germline CDR1 is DFQATT and CDR2 is SNEGSKA (reference sequence). The CDR3 is 11 amino acids. CDR3 loop: CSAGMGETQYF. In DNA form, the CDR3 reads TGCAGCGCCGGGATGGGGGAGACCCAGTACTTC.

This clone has only a few counts. The V and J genes are TRBV7-9 and TRBJ2-2; D not resolved. V was pared by 1 base and J by 1 base, with 7 bases between. The germline V gene encodes CDR1 SEHNR and CDR2 FQNEAQ (reference sequence). CDR3 size: 15 residues. The CDR3 coding sequence is TGTGCCAGCAGCTTAGATGGTCAGAACACCGGGGAGCTGTTTTTT. Amino acid sequence: CASSLDGQNTGELFF. Filled out from reference TRBV7-9 and TRBJ2-2, the complete variable domain reads DTGVSQNPRHKITKRGQNVTFRCDPISEHNRLYWYRQTLGQGPEFLTYFQNEAQLEKSRLLSDRFSAERPKGSFSTLEIQRTEQGDSAMYLCASSLDGQNTGELFFGEGSRLTVL.

V gene TRBV7-3 combines with J gene TRBJ2-2; no definite D call. Looked up from germline, CDR1 is SGHTA and CDR2 is FQGTGA. V lost 5 bases and J 6 bases, leaving 10 bases between the germline ends. The length of the CDR3 is 13 residues. DNA for the CDR3: TGTGCCAGCAGCCCGATGGGCGCCGGGGAGCTGTTTTTT. As protein: CASSPMGAGELFF.

The V gene is TRBV18, the J gene TRBJ2-5; 9 bases fit TRBD2. Germline V gives CDR1 KGHSH, CDR2 LQKENI. This CDR3 comprises 15 residues. Germline trimming cut 0 bases from V and 2 bases from J; bases unmatched to any gene: 1. The CDR3 loop reads CASSPPTSGQETQYF. The CDR3 DNA follows: TGTGCCAGCTCACCACCGACTAGCGGACAAGAGACCCAGTACTTC. Variable domain in full (rest from reference TRBV18 and TRBJ2-5): NAGVMQNPRHLVRRRGQEARLRCSPMKGHSHVYWYRQLPEEGLKFMVYLQKENIIDESGMPKERFSAEFPKEGPSILRIQQVVRGDSAAYFCASSPPTSGQETQYFGPGTRLLVL.

The chain links TRBV9 to TRBJ1-1, with unresolved D. Between the trimmed V and J ends, which lost 0 bases and 1 base, there was a span of 10 bases. This CDR3 is built from 15 residues. Germline-derived CDR1 and CDR2 are SGDLS and YYNGEE. The CDR3 sequence is CASSVDAFSNTEAFF. DNA of the CDR3: TGTGCCAGCAGCGTAGACGCTTTCTCGAACACTGAAGCTTTCTTT.

V and J are TRBV11-1 and TRBJ2-1, with TRBD2 matching 8 bases. Per the germline V gene, CDR1 is SGHAT and CDR2 is FQDESV (reference sequence). J was trimmed by 7 bases and V by 7 bases; bases with no gene match: 15. This CDR3 region has 16 residues. In DNA form, the CDR3 reads TGTGCCAGCACATCCACGGGGCGGGGGGTCCGTAATGAGCAGTTCTTC. It encodes CASTSTGRGVRNEQFF.

The gene calls are TRBV6-6 and TRBJ1-2, with D hard to call. Trimming shortened V by 6 bases and J by 4 bases, and 9 bases separated the two germline ends. The CDR3 is 12 amino acids. Germline CDR1 MNHNY, CDR2 SVGAGI (reference sequence). CDR3 bases: TGTGCCAGCAGACCTGGTTCCTATGGCTACACCTTC. Its translation is CASRPGSYGYTF.

CDR3 sequence: CASTPFDGITGELFF. CDR3 DNA: TGTGCCAGCACCCCCTTCGACGGGATCACCGGGGAGCTGTTTTTT. The V call is TRBV5-4, the J call TRBJ2-2, with D possibly TRBD2 on 5 matching bases. Trimming shortened V by 6 bases and J by 4 bases, and 16 bases separated the two germline ends. The CDR3 spans 15 residues. From germline, CDR1 is SGHNT and CDR2 YYREEE (reference sequence).

V gene TRBV7-2 combines with J gene TRBJ2-7, with 7 bases fitting TRBD1. CDR1 SGHTA and CDR2 FQGNSA come from the germline V gene. There are 14 residues in the CDR3. The V segment lost 1 base and the J segment 6 bases; nucleotides outside the gene matches: 6. CDR3 amino acids: CASSLGVTGSEQYF. For the CDR3, the DNA is TGTGCCAGCAGCTTAGGAGTGACAGGGAGCGAGCAGTACTTC.

The rearrangement joins TRBV9 to TRBJ2-3; the match to TRBD1 covers 7 bases. Germline V gene lookup returns CDR1 SGDLS and CDR2 YYNGEE. This CDR3 contains 14 residues. V lost 3 bases, J lost 1 base, and 2 bases stayed unmatched. The CDR3 DNA reads TGTGCCAGCAGCGATGGACAGGGCACAGATACGCAGTATTTT. It specifies CASSDGQGTDTQYF.